This entry concerns a single T cell receptor beta chain. The antigen is not known. The record originates from a study of shared clonotypes between healthy human individuals. Findings and caveats of the study: The study found about 4.6% of naive CD4 clonotypes shared across a few donors.

Germline values: CDR1 ENHRY, CDR2 SYGVKD. The CDR3 totals 13 residues. Trimming stripped 3 bases from V and 5 bases from J, with 7 bases between. CD45RA+ naive and CD45RA-negative memory subsets were separated from CD4+ cells. Generated by immunoSEQ multiplex PCR, the TCRdb table keeps only in-frame clones and is missing some. The sample consists of roughly 2,300,000 clones, around 92% of them appearing once. The material sequenced was naive CD4+ T cells from PBMCs. This sample's subset: CD45RA+ positively selected. This chain uses TRBV10-3 with TRBJ1-4; no clear D. The sequence came from a man aged 18 to 29 in good health. Some clones in this sample may be carry-over from other donors' samples. The CDR3 DNA reads TGTGCCATCAGTGAAAGCCAGAATGAAAAACTGTTTTTT. This gives the protein CAISESQNEKLFF.